These 3 T cell receptor beta chains originate from one sample sequenced in a study of T-cell memory formation after mild COVID-19 (dated by TCRdb to the early 2020s). The library came from 5' RACE. TCRdb records Illumina NovaSeq 6000 as the sequencer. The public reads were reanalyzed by TCRdb: fastp trimming at Q25, MiXCR alignment, in-frame beta chains only. Entries that share a CDR3 protein sequence are merged under the most common genes and DNA. The sample table contains about 320,000 distinct CDR3 sequences; only one count was recorded for roughly an eighth of them. The top ten clonotypes cover roughly 23% of the sample. The sequencing sample was made of PBMCs or a T cell subset sorted from them (not recorded which). The receptors originated from a man aged 18 to 30 who had mild COVID-19 (a few samples of this study predate the infection). The sample titles of this study are shuffled in the database, so cell type and time point are left out; the donor was told from shared clones.

This chain uses TRBV5-3 with TRBJ1-5, with TRBD1 matching 7 bases. TRBV5-3 is placed among ORFs of uncertain function. With V trimmed by 3 bases and J by 1 base, 4 bases remained unmatched. This CDR3 is 15 amino acids long. This CDR3 is CARSCTGQSNQPQHF. The DNA for the CDR3 is TGTGCCAGAAGCTGCACGGGACAGAGCAATCAGCCCCAGCATTTT.

This clonotype appeared many times. The chain links TRBV6-4 to TRBJ2-3; 11 bases are a match to TRBD2. The length of the CDR3 is 16 residues. V lost 2 bases to trimming and J lost 0 bases; unmatched junction nucleotides: 1. Per germline, CDR1 MRHNA and CDR2 SNTAGT. The CDR3 DNA follows: TGTGCCAGCAGTGACCTAGCGGGGGGTAGCACAGATACGCAGTATTTT. It yields the protein CASSDLAGGSTDTQYF.

This clonotype turned up a few times. The chain uses TRBV24-1 and TRBJ2-7, with TRBD1 matching 8 bases. The CDR3 loop spans 15 amino acids. V dropped 5 bases and J dropped 7; count of bases not matched to a gene: 12. Germline-derived CDR1 and CDR2 are KGHDR and SFDVKD. CDR3 sequence: CATSAHRDRPWEQYF. The CDR3 nucleotides are TGTGCCACCAGTGCCCACCGGGACAGGCCTTGGGAGCAGTACTTC.